This TCR beta chain was observed in a study of identical twins. V shed 1 base and J shed 0 bases, with 13 bases lying between them. Germline V gene lookup returns CDR1 SQVTM and CDR2 ANQGSEA. The CDR3 has 15 residues. TCRdb ran MiXCR on the 5' RACE reads and lists one entry per CDR3 protein. Of roughly 720,000 distinct CDR3 sequences in the sample, about 18% were seen once. Another study also made use of these data, one on T cells expressing NK-cell markers.

The chain recombines TRBV29-1 with TRBJ2-7; D is possibly TRBD1 (5 bases). Sequenced material: PBMCs. The sequence came from a woman aged 18-35 years in good health. This chain's CDR3 is CSVEGARANSYEQYF. The CDR3 DNA follows: TGCAGCGTTGAAGGGGCCAGGGCCAACTCCTACGAGCAGTACTTC.